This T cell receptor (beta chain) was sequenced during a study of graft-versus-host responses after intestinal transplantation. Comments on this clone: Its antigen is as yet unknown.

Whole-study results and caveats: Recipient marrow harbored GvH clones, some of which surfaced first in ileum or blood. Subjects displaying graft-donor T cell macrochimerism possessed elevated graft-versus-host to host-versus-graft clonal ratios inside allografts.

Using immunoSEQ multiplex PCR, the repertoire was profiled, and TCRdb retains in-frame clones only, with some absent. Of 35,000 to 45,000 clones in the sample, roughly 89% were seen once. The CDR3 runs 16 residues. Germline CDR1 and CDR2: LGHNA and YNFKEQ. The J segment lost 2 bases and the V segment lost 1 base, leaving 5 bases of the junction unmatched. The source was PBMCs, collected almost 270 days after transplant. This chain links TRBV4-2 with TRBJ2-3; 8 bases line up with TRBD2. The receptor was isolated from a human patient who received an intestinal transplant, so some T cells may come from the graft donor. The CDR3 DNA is TGTGCCAGCAGCCAAGTAGCGGGGACCCCCACAGATACGCAGTATTTT. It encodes CASSQVAGTPTDTQYF.